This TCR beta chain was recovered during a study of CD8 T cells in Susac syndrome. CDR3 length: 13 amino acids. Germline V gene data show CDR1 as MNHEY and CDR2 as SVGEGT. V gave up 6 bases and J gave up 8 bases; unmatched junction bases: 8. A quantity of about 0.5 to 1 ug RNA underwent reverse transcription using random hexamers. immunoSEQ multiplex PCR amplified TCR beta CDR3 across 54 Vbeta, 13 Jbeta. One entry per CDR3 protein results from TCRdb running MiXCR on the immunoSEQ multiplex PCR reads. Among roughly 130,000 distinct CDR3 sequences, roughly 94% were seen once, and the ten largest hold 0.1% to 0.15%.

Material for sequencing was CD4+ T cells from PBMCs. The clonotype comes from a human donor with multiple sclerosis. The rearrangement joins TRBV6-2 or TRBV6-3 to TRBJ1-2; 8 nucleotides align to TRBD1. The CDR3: CASRQQGDGGYTF. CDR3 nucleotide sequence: TGTGCCAGCAGGCAACAGGGGGATGGCGGCTACACCTTC.